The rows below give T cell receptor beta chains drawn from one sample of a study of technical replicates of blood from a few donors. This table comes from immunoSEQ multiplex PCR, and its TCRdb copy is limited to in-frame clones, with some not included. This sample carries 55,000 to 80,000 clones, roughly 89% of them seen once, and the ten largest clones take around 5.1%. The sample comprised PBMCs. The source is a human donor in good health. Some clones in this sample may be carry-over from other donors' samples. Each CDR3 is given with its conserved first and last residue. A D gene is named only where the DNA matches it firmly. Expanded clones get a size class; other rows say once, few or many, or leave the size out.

CASSEGLAGMASTGELFF | TGTGCCAGCAGCGAGGGACTAGCGGGGATGGCGAGCACCGGGGAGCTGTTTTTT | TRBJ2-2 | TRBV21-1 | . | 18 | .
CASSVVGGSTDTQYF | TGTGCCAGCAGTGTTGTCGGGGGAAGCACAGATACGCAGTATTTT | TRBJ2-3 | TRBV6-1 | . | 15 | .
CASSLNRGDTDTQYF | TGTGCCAGCAGCTTAAACAGGGGGGACACAGATACGCAGTATTTT | TRBJ2-3 | TRBV7-3 | TRBD1 | 15 | .
CASSKIRDSNEQFF | TGTGCCAGCAGCAAGATCCGGGACAGCAATGAGCAGTTCTTC | TRBJ2-1 | TRBV11-2 | TRBD1 | 14 | .
CASSQDLLVDYEQYF | TGTGCCAGCAGCCAAGATTTACTAGTTGACTACGAGCAGTACTTC | TRBJ2-7 | TRBV14 | . | 15 | few
CASSDPGGREKLFF | TGTGCCAGCAGTGACCCAGGGGGGAGGGAAAAACTGTTTTTT | TRBJ1-4 | TRBV2 | TRBD1 | 14 | few
CASSLSASSYNEQFF | TGTGCCAGCAGCTTAAGCGCCAGCTCCTACAATGAGCAGTTCTTC | TRBJ2-1 | TRBV7-7 | . | 15 | .
CASSLADGKTYEQYF | TGTGCCAGCAGCTTAGCGGACGGGAAAACCTACGAGCAGTACTTC | TRBJ2-7 | TRBV7-9 | . | 15 | .
CASSILAGSDTQYF | TGTGCCAGTAGTATACTAGCGGGATCAGATACGCAGTATTTT | TRBJ2-3 | TRBV19 | TRBD2 | 14 | .
CASSSVTGTDTQYF | TGCGCCAGCAGCTCAGTGACTGGCACAGATACGCAGTATTTT | TRBJ2-3 | TRBV5-1 | . | 14 | .
CASSLAQGVHYEQYF | TGTGCCAGCAGCTTAGCCCAGGGGGTGCACTACGAGCAGTACTTC | TRBJ2-7 | TRBV7-9 | TRBD1 | 15 | .
CASSQQGVYGYTF | TGCGCCAGCAGCCAACAGGGGGTCTATGGCTACACCTTC | TRBJ1-2 | TRBV4-3 | TRBD1 | 13 | .
CASSFDRTSGNTIYF | TGTGCCAGCAGTTTTGACAGAACCTCTGGAAACACCATATATTTT | TRBJ1-3 | TRBV6-6 | . | 15 | .
CASGLAGVDTQYF | TGTGCCAGTGGGCTGGCGGGCGTAGATACGCAGTATTTT | TRBJ2-3 | TRBV7-3 | . | 13 | .
CASRRGTSGSNTGELFF | TGTGCCAGCAGGCGCGGGACTAGCGGGAGCAACACCGGGGAGCTGTTTTTT | TRBJ2-2 | TRBV27 | TRBD2 | 17 | .
CSVERTRPNNEQFF | TGCAGCGTTGAAAGAACTAGGCCAAACAATGAGCAGTTCTTC | TRBJ2-1 | TRBV29-1 | . | 14 | .
CASSYRLGGETQYF | TGCGCCAGCAGCTACCGACTCGGTGGGGAGACCCAGTACTTC | TRBJ2-5 | TRBV5-1 | . | 14 | .
CAISARTTNYGYTF | TGTGCCATCAGTGCGAGGACAACTAACTATGGCTACACCTTC | TRBJ1-2 | TRBV10-3 | . | 14 | .
CASSTSGIATNEKLFF | TGTGCCAGTAGTACCTCCGGGATTGCAACTAATGAAAAACTGTTTTTT | TRBJ1-4 | TRBV19 | . | 16 | .
CASSLEGGNTEAFF | TGTGCCAGCAGCTTGGAGGGCGGGAACACTGAAGCTTTCTTT | TRBJ1-1 | TRBV7-9 | . | 14 | .
CASSQDPAGTNEKLFF | TGCGCCAGCAGCCAAGATCCGGCGGGAACTAATGAAAAACTGTTTTTT | TRBJ1-4 | TRBV4-3 | . | 16 | .
CASSRDSGETQYF | TGTGCCAGCAGCCGGGACTCCGGAGAGACCCAGTACTTC | TRBJ2-5 | TRBV5-6 | . | 13 | .
CASSGTTGTEQFF | TGCGCCAGCAGCGGAACGACAGGGACTGAGCAGTTCTTC | TRBJ2-1 | TRBV5-1 | TRBD1 | 13 | .
CASSQRTSGETYEQYF | TGCGCCAGCAGCCAACGGACTAGCGGGGAGACCTACGAGCAGTACTTC | TRBJ2-7 | TRBV5-1 | TRBD2 | 16 | .
CAWSHGGSGNTIYF | TGTGCCTGGAGTCACGGGGGATCTGGAAACACCATATATTTT | TRBJ1-3 | TRBV30 | . | 14 | .
CASSGDRAGANVLTF | TGTGCCAGCAGCGGAGACAGGGCTGGGGCCAACGTCCTGACTTTC | TRBJ2-6 | TRBV7-3 | TRBD1 | 15 | .
CASNQAGLVDTQYF | TGCGCCAGCAACCAAGCGGGCCTCGTAGATACGCAGTATTTT | TRBJ2-3 | TRBV5-1 | . | 14 | .
CAISGSVNTEAFF | TGTGCCATCAGTGGTTCGGTGAACACTGAAGCTTTCTTT | TRBJ1-1 | TRBV10-3 | . | 13 | .
CASWGDRKNIQYF | TGTGCCAGCTGGGGGGACAGAAAAAACATTCAGTACTTC | TRBJ2-4 | TRBV6-1 | . | 13 | .